The T cell receptor (beta chain) under discussion was sequenced for a study of shared clonotypes between healthy human individuals. This CDR3 is built from 15 residues. V was pared by 0 bases and J by 3 bases, with 13 bases between. The V gene's germline CDR1 is SGDLS and CDR2 YYNGEE. Positive CCR7 selection of CD45RO-negative cells yielded the naive CD8 cells, and terminally differentiated effector memory CD45RA+ cells were excluded. Method: immunoSEQ multiplex PCR; TCRdb's copy keeps in-frame clones and lacks some. The sample lists around 1,900,000 clones, roughly 93% occurring once. The rearrangement uses TRBV9 and TRBJ2-7; D is possibly TRBD1 (5 bases). Sequencing was performed on naive CD8+ T cells from PBMCs. This TCR was recovered from a young man in good health. Some clones in this sample may be carry-over from other donors' samples. CDR3 nucleotide sequence: TGTGCCAGCAGCGTAGACCCCTTAAGGGGCTACGAGCAGTACTTC. Its translation is CASSVDPLRGYEQYF.